This entry describes one TCR beta chain. Its specific antigen is unknown. Per-base qualities were not stored, and no clone one base away is much larger. These data are taken from a study of blood T cell repertoires in COVID-19 (dated by TCRdb to the early 2020s). Some background on the complete study: Samples from collaborators originated in the United States, Italy and Spain and spanned both the acute and convalescent phases of COVID-19. The repertoires were released in a freely available public database intended as a resource for research on the immune response to SARS-CoV-2. The dataset comprised deeply sampled blood TCRbeta repertoires from subjects exposed to, actively infected with, or recovered from COVID-19. Where HLA class I and class II types were available, the types were taken from metadata supplied by the sample provider, not from assay-based typing. The material from the prospective study consisted of cDNA or gDNA derived from T cells, B-cell-depleted T cells, or PBMCs. Nearly every sample came with metadata listing a de-identified subject ID, COVID-19 status, age in years and sex. Samples came from the ongoing ImmuneRACE study (first 160 participants) plus 1,254 subjects from 6 global collaborators.

TCRbeta CDR3 regions were amplified from genomic DNA by means of the immunoSEQ Assay, a bias-controlled multiplex PCR. The paper's processing steps were these. Nucleated cell counts per sample were estimated from amplification of reference gene primers within the assay. To quantify the absolute abundance of each unique TCRbeta CDR3 rearrangement, sequence reads were collapsed and filtered. For each sample, productive Simpson clonality was calculated by taking the square root of Simpson's diversity index across productive rearrangements. TCRdb took over this immuneACCESS table, retaining in-frame rearrangements with V and J assigned. Such tables are incomplete; in checked studies, under half of the missing clones stem from an unresolved V gene, and the remainder is unexplained. Clone size and V and J calls were adopted from that table, with D and trimming inferred from the DNA. A total of some 200,000 clones appear in this sample, around 80% of them only once. Clones ranked in the top ten supply less than 7% of the sample.

What the authors observed across the whole study: The quantity of clinical and demographic metadata differed by source and by participant and was supplied without curation.

V is reduced by 5 bases and J by 4 bases, leaving a spacing of 12 bases between them. The CDR3 goes from the cysteine to the phenylalanine over 14 residues. Kept here is only the CDR3 DNA, which spans 42 bases and is read in frame from base 1. The CDR1 and CDR2 encoded by the germline V gene are SGHRS and YFSETQ. The collaborating institutions used their own protocols to collect whole blood in K2EDTA tubes. For TCRbeta analysis, collaborators shipped samples as frozen whole blood, isolated PBMCs, or DNA extracted from either of those sample types. Recombination joined TRBV5-1 with TRBJ1-4; TRBD1 is perhaps the D gene, given 5 matching bases. Material: peripheral blood. The TCR was taken from a woman in her 70s with acute or convalescent COVID-19. CDR3 region: CASRSGGYNEKLFF. The DNA is as follows: TGCGCCAGCAGATCGGGGGGGTATAATGAAAAACTGTTTTTT. Supplemented by the reference TRBV5-1 and TRBJ1-4 proteins around the CDR3, the complete variable domain is KAGVTQTPRYLIKTRGQQVTLSCSPISGHRSVSWYQQTPGQGLQFLFEYFSETQRNKGNFPGRFSGRQFSNSRSEMNVSTLELGDSALYLCASRSGGYNEKLFFGSGTQLSVL.